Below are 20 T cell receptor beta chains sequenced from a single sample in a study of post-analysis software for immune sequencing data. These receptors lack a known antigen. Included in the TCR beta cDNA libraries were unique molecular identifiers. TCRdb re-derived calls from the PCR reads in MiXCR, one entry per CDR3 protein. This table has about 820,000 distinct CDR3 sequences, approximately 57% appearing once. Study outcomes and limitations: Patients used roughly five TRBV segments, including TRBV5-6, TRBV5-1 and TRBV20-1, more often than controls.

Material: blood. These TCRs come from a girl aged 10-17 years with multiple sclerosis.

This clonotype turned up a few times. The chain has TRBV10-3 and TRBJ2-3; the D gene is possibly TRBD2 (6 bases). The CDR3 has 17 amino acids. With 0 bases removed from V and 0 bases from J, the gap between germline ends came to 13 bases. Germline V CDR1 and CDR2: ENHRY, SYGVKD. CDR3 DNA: TGTGCCATCAGTGAGTCAGAACGGGAGTTCAGCACAGATACGCAGTATTTT. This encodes CAISESEREFSTDTQYF.

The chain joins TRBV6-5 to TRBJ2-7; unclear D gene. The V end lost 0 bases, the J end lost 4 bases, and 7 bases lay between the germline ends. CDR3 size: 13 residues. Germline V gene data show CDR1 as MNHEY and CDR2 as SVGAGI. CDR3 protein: CASSYSSVYEQYF. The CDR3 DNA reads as TGTGCCAGCAGTTACTCCTCGGTGTACGAGCAGTACTTC.

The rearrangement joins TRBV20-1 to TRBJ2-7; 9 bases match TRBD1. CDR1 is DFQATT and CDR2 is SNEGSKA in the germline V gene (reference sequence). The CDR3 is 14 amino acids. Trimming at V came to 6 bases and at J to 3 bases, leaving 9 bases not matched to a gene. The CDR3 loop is CSALNRDRVYEQYF. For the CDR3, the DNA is TGCAGTGCACTGAACCGGGACAGGGTCTACGAGCAGTACTTC.

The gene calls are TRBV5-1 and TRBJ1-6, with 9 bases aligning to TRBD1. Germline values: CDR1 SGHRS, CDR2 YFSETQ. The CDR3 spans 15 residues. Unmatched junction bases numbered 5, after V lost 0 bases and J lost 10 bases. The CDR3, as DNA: TGCGCCAGCAGCTTGGTCGGACAGGGGAGCTCACCCCTCCACTTT. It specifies CASSLVGQGSSPLHF.

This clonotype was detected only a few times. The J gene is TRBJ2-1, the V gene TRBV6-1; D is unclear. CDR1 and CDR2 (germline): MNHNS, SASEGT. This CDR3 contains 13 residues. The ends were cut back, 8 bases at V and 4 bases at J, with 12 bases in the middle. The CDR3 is CASHEARYNEQFF. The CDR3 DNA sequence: TGTGCCAGCCACGAAGCGCGGTACAATGAGCAGTTCTTC.

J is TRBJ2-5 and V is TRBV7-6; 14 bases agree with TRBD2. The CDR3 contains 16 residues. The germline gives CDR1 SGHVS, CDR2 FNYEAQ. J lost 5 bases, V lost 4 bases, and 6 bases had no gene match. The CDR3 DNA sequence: TGTGCCAGCAGCTCCCGGACTAGCGGGAGGATGGAGACCCAGTACTTC. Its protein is CASSSRTSGRMETQYF.

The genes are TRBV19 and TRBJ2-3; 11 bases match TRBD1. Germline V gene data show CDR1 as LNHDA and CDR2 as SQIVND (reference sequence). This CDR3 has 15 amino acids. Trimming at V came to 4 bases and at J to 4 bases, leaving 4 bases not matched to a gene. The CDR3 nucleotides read TGTGCCAGTAGTACCCCGGGACAGGGGGCAGATACGCAGTATTTT. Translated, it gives CASSTPGQGADTQYF.

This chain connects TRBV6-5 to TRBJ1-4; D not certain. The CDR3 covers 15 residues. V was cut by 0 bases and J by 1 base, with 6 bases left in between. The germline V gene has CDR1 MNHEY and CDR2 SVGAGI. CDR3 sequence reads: CASSYSAGTNEKLFF. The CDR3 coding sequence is TGTGCCAGCAGTTACTCGGCGGGAACTAATGAAAAACTGTTTTTT.

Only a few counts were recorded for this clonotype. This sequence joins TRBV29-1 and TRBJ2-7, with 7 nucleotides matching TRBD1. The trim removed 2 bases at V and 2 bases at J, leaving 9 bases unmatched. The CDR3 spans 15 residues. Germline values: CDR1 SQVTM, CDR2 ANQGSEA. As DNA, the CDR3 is TGCAGCGTTGAATCCGGACAGGCGGAAACCTACGAGCAGTACTTC. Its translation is CSVESGQAETYEQYF.

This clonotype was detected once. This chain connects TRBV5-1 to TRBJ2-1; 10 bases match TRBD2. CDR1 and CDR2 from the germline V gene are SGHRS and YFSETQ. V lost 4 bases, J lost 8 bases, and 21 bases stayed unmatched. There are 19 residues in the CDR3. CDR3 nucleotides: TGCGCCAGCAGCCCCTTCCCCACTAGCGGGATAAGGAGTTTGTATGAGCAGTTCTTC. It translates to CASSPFPTSGIRSLYEQFF. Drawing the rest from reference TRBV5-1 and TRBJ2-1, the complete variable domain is KAGVTQTPRYLIKTRGQQVTLSCSPISGHRSVSWYQQTPGQGLQFLFEYFSETQRNKGNFPGRFSGRQFSNSRSEMNVSTLELGDSALYLCASSPFPTSGIRSLYEQFFGPGTRLTVL.

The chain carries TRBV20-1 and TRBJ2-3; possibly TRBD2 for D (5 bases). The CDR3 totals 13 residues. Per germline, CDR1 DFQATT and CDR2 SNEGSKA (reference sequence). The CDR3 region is CSVWGSAEDTQYF. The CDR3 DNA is TGCAGCGTTTGGGGTAGCGCAGAGGATACGCAGTATTTT.

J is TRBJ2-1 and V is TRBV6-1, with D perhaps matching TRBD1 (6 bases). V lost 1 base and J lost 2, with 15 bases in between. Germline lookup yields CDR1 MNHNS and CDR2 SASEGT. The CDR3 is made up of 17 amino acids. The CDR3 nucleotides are TGTGCCAGCAGTGAAGTTATTCACCGGGACACCTACAATGAGCAGTTCTTC. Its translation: CASSEVIHRDTYNEQFF.

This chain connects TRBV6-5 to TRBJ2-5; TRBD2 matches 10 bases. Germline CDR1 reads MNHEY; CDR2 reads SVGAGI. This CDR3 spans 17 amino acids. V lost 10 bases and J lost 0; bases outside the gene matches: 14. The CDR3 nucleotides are TGTGCCACCAAGTTTGGGACTAGCGCCCTGTACCAAGAGACCCAGTACTTC. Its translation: CATKFGTSALYQETQYF.

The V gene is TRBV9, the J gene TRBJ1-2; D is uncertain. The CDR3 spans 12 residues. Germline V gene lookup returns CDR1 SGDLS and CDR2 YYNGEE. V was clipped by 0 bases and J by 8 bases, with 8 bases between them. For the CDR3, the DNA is TGTGCCAGCAGCGTAGGTGGGCACGGCTACACCTTC. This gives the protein CASSVGGHGYTF.

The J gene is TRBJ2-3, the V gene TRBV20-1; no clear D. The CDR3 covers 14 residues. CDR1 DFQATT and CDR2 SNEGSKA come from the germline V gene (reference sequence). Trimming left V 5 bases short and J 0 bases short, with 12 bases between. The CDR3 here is CSAGLLSSTDTQYF. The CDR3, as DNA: TGCAGTGCTGGGCTTCTTTCTAGCACAGATACGCAGTATTTT.

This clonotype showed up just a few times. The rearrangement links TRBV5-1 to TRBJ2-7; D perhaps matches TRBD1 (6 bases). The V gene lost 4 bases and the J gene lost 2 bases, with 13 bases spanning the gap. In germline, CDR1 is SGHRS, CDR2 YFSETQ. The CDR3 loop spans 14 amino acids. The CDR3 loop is CASSHRTVPYEQYF. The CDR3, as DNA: TGCGCCAGCAGCCATCGGACAGTTCCCTACGAGCAGTACTTC.

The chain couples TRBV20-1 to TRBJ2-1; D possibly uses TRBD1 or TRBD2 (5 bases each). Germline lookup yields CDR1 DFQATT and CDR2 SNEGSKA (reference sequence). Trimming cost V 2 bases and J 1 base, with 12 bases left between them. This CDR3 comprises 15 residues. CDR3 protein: CSARPGRKSYNEQFF. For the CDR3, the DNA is TGCAGTGCTAGACCGGGACGCAAATCCTACAATGAGCAGTTCTTC.

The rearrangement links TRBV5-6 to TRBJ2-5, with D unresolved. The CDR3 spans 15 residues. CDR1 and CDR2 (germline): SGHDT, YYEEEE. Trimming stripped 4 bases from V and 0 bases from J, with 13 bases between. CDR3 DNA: TGTGCCAGCAGCCGACTCCGGACGTACCAAGAGACCCAGTACTTC. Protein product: CASSRLRTYQETQYF.

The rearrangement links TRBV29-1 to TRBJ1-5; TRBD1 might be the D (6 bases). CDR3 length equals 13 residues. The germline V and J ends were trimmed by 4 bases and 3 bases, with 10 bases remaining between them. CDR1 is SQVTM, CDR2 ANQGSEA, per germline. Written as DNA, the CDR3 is TGCAGCGTTGCGGAGGGGGTCAATCAGCCCCAGCATTTT. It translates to CSVAEGVNQPQHF.

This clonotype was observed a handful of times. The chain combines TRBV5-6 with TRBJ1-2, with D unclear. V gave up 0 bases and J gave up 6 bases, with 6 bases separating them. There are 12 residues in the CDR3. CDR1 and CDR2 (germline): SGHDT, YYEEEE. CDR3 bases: TGTGCCAGCAGCTTGGTTACCGATGGCTACACCTTC. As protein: CASSLVTDGYTF.